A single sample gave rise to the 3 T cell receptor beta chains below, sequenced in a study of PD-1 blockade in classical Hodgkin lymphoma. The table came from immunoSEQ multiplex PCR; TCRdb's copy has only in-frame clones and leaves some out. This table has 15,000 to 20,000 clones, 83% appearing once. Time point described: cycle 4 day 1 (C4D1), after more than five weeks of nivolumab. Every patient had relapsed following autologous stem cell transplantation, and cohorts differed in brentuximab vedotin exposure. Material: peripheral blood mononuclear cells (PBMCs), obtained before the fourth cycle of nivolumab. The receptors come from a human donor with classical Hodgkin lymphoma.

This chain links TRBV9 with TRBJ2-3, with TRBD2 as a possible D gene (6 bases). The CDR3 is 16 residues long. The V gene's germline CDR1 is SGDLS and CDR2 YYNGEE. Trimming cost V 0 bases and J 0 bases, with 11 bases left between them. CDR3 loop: CASSVAAGTSTDTQYF. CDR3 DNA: TGTGCCAGCAGCGTAGCTGCGGGGACCAGCACAGATACGCAGTATTTT.

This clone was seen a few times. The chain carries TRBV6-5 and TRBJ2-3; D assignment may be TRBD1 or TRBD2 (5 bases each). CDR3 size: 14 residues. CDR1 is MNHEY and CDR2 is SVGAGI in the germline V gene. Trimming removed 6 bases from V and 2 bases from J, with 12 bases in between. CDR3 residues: CASRGPLVTDTQYF. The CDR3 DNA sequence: TGTGCCAGCAGGGGACCGCTGGTCACAGATACGCAGTATTTT.

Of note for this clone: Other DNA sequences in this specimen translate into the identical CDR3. This CDR3 is CASSLAGGLNTEAFF. The CDR3 DNA is TGTGCCAGCAGCTTAGCGGGGGGACTGAACACTGAAGCTTTCTTT. The rearrangement joins TRBV7-8 to TRBJ1-1; maybe TRBD1 (5 bases). CDR1 SGHVS and CDR2 FQNEAQ come from the germline V gene. V was trimmed by 0 bases and J by 0 bases, leaving 8 bases between them. The CDR3 spans 15 residues.